The 16 T cell receptor beta chains below all came from one sample that was sequenced in a study of CD8 T cells in Susac syndrome. Random hexamers served to reverse transcribe roughly 0.45 to 1 ug RNA. TCRdb re-derived calls from the immunoSEQ multiplex PCR reads in MiXCR, one entry per CDR3 protein. The sample carries about 90,000 distinct CDR3 sequences, approximately 96% recorded once. The sample was CD8+ T cells from PBMCs. Receptors were obtained from a human donor with Susac syndrome.

By share, this clonotype counts as medium-sized. The chain has TRBV7-9 and TRBJ2-7; D remains unclear. Per germline, CDR1 SEHNR and CDR2 FQNEAQ (reference sequence). V lost 3 bases, J lost 2 bases, and 11 bases lay in between. This CDR3 region has 14 residues. The CDR3 loop is CASSLPPITYEQYF. CDR3 nucleotide sequence: TGTGCCAGCAGCTTGCCCCCGATTACCTACGAGCAGTACTTC.

V usage is TRBV19 and J usage is TRBJ2-1; D ambiguous. V lost 3 bases and J lost 14, with 17 bases in between. The CDR3 has 13 residues. CDR1 LNHDA and CDR2 SQIVND come from the germline V gene (reference sequence). CDR3 DNA sequence: TGTGCCAGTAGTATGGGTCCAGGCCTAGACGAGTTCTTC. Translation gives CASSMGPGLDEFF.

The V call is TRBV2, the J call TRBJ2-5, with 8 bases fitting TRBD1. Looked up from germline, CDR1 is SNHLY and CDR2 is FYNNEI. CDR3 length: 14 residues. The V gene end was trimmed by 2 bases and the J gene end by 1 base; junction bases not matched to a gene: 0. CDR3 in amino acids: CASSETGGQETQYF. The CDR3 nucleotides read TGTGCCAGCAGTGAAACAGGGGGCCAAGAGACCCAGTACTTC.

The chain is built from TRBV5-4 and TRBJ2-3; 12 bases match TRBD2. Looked up from germline, CDR1 is SGHNT and CDR2 is YYREEE (reference sequence). This CDR3 region has 16 residues. After removal of 2 bases from V and 6 bases from J, the junction contained 7 bases not matched to a gene. CDR3: CASSLTSGGPGDTQYF. In DNA, the CDR3 is TGTGCCAGCAGCTTAACTAGCGGGGGGCCCGGGGATACGCAGTATTTT.

V gene TRBV27 combines with J gene TRBJ2-3, with TRBD2 matching over 10 bases. CDR3 length: 15 residues. Germline V lookup: CDR1 MNHEY, CDR2 SMNVEV (reference sequence). Unmatched junction bases numbered 9, after V lost 5 bases and J lost 7 bases. The CDR3 sequence: CASSLTSGAPNTQYF. The CDR3, as DNA: TGTGCCAGCAGTCTTACTAGCGGGGCGCCAAATACGCAGTATTTT.

V and J are TRBV5-6 and TRBJ2-5; unclear D gene. Germline assignment: CDR1 SGHDT and CDR2 YYEEEE. Trimming shortened V by 0 bases and J by 0 bases, and 6 bases separated the two germline ends. The CDR3 runs 14 residues. CDR3 coding DNA: TGTGCCAGCAGCTTGGGGCAGGACCAAGAGACCCAGTACTTC. Translation gives CASSLGQDQETQYF.

The chain uses TRBV19 and TRBJ1-5; D possibly corresponds to TRBD1 (5 bases). Germline loops: CDR1 LNHDA, CDR2 SQIVND (reference sequence). V lost 3 bases and J lost 0, with 9 bases in between. The CDR3 totals 15 residues. In DNA, the CDR3 is TGTGCCAGTAGTATGGGGGTCTATAGCAATCAGCCCCAGCATTTT. Protein product: CASSMGVYSNQPQHF.

Concerning this clonotype itself: A junction boundary mismatches the germline segment, possibly from a read error. The chain is built from TRBV20-1 and TRBJ1-1, with D unclear. CDR1 and CDR2 from the germline V gene are DFQATT and SNEGSKA (reference sequence). The length of the CDR3 is 14 residues. In DNA, the CDR3 is TGCAGTGCTGGAGAGGGAGGTCGGATGACTGAAGCTTTCTTT. Translation gives CSAGEGGRMTEAFF.

This chain links TRBV20-1 with TRBJ1-1; D is unclear. The CDR3 spans 12 residues. Germline CDR1 is DFQATT and CDR2 is SNEGSKA (reference sequence). Trimming stripped 3 bases from V and 4 bases from J, with 9 bases between. The CDR3 DNA reads TGCAGTGCTAGGGTCCCATCCACTGAAGCTTTCTTT. Its translation is CSARVPSTEAFF.

This chain joins TRBV12-3 or TRBV12-4 and TRBJ2-1, with a tentative D call TRBD2 (6 bases). The CDR3 loop spans 13 amino acids. V lost 5 bases and J lost 8, with 13 bases in between. The CDR3 reads CASSTRQRDEQFF. The CDR3 region has the DNA TGTGCCAGCAGTACTAGACAGCGGGATGAGCAGTTCTTC.

The chain is built from TRBV9 and TRBJ1-3, with 7 bases identical to TRBD1. V was pared by 0 bases and J by 3 bases, with 6 bases of the junction left unmatched. CDR1 is SGDLS, CDR2 YYNGEE, per germline. The CDR3 sequence is 16 residues long. The CDR3 reads CASSVETGFGGNTIYF. The CDR3 bases are TGTGCCAGCAGCGTAGAGACAGGGTTCGGTGGAAACACCATATATTTT.

The genes are TRBV4-1 and TRBJ2-5, with a weak D call TRBD1 (5 bases). This CDR3 spans 15 amino acids. The V end lost 0 bases, the J end lost 1 base, and 9 bases lay between the germline ends. Germline V gene lookup returns CDR1 MGHRA and CDR2 YSYEKL. The CDR3 sequence is CASSQDWGLQETQYF. CDR3 nucleotides: TGCGCCAGCAGCCAAGATTGGGGCCTCCAAGAGACCCAGTACTTC.

The chain carries TRBV20-1 and TRBJ2-7; TRBD1 matches at 7 bases. J gave up 4 bases and V 6 bases, and 12 bases lay outside the gene matches. The length of the CDR3 is 14 residues. Germline V lookup: CDR1 DFQATT, CDR2 SNEGSKA (reference sequence). The CDR3 region is CSAQRTGKGYEQYF. DNA of the CDR3: TGCAGTGCCCAACGGACAGGCAAGGGGTACGAGCAGTACTTC.

J is TRBJ1-5 and V is TRBV7-6; D is undetermined. Trimming removed 5 bases at V and 9 bases at J, with 23 bases between. Germline-derived CDR1 and CDR2 are SGHVS and FNYEAQ. The CDR3 covers 16 residues. CDR3: CASSPFVLDDRGPQHF. CDR3 sequence (DNA): TGTGCCAGCAGCCCGTTTGTCCTCGATGACCGAGGGCCCCAGCATTTT.

The chain is built from TRBV29-1 and TRBJ2-2, with D unclear. Germline lookup yields CDR1 SQVTM and CDR2 ANQGSEA. CDR3 length: 14 residues. V dropped 4 bases and J dropped 4 bases, with 13 bases sitting between them. The CDR3 DNA reads as TGCAGCGTTGGGATGACGAGCCTCACCGGGGAGCTGTTTTTT. Translating gives CSVGMTSLTGELFF.

V is TRBV6-6 and J is TRBJ2-5, with 8 bases aligning to TRBD1. Germline CDR1 reads MNHNY; CDR2 reads SVGAGI (reference sequence). The CDR3 totals 13 residues. V was clipped by 6 bases and J by 5 bases; unmatched bases: 5. CDR3 in amino acids: CASSADRVETQYF. The CDR3 DNA sequence: TGTGCCAGCAGCGCGGACAGGGTTGAGACCCAGTACTTC.